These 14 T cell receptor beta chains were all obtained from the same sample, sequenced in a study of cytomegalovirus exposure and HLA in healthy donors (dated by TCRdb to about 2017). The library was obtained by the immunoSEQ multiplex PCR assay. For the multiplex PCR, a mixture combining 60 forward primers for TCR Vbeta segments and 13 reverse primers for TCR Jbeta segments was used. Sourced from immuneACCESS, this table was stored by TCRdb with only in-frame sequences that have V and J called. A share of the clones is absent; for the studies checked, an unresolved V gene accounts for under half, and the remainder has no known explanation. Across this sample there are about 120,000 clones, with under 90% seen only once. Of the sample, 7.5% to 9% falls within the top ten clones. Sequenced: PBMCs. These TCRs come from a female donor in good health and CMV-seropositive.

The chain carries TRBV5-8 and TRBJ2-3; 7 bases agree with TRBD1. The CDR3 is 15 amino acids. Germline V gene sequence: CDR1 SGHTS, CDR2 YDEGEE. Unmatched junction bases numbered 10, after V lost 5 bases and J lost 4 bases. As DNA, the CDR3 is TGTGCCAGCAGTATAAGACAGGGTTTAGCAGATACGCAGTATTTT. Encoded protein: CASSIRQGLADTQYF.

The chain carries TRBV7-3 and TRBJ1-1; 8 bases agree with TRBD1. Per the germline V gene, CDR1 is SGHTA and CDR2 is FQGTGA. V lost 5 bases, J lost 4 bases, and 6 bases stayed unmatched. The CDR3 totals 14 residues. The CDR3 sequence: CASSPGGASTEAFF. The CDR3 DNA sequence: TGTGCCAGCAGCCCAGGGGGCGCGAGCACTGAAGCTTTCTTT.

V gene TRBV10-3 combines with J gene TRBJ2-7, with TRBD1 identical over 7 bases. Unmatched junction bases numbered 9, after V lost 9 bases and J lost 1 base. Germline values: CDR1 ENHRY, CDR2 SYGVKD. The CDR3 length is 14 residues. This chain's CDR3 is CAIKPGTVSYEQYF. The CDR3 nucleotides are TGTGCCATTAAACCCGGGACAGTATCCTACGAGCAGTACTTC.

CDR3 bases: TGTGCCAGCAGTAGGGGCGGACAGGGGGTTGGCGAGCAGTACTTC. Translated: CASSRGGQGVGEQYF. The chain carries TRBV28 and TRBJ2-7; 10 bases are a match to TRBD1. V lost 5 bases, J lost 6 bases, and 10 bases stayed unmatched. Germline V CDR1 and CDR2: MDHEN, SYDVKM. This CDR3 is built from 15 residues.

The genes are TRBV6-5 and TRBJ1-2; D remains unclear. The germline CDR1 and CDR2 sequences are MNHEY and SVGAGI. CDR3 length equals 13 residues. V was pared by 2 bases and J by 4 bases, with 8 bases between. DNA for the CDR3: TGTGCCAGCAGTTACGCGGGAGTCTATGGCTACACCTTC. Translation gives CASSYAGVYGYTF.

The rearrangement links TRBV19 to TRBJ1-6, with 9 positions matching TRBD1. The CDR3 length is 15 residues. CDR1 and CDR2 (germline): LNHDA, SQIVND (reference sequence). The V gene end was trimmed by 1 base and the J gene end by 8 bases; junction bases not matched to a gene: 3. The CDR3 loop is CASSIGGTGYSPLHF. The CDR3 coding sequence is TGTGCCAGTAGTATAGGCGGGACAGGGTATTCACCCCTCCACTTT.

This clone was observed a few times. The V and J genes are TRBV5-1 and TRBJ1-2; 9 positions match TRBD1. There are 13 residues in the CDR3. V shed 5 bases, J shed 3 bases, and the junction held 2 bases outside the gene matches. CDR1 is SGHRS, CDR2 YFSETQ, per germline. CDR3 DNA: TGCGCCAGCAGGGACAGGGGTGACTATGGCTACACCTTC. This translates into CASRDRGDYGYTF.

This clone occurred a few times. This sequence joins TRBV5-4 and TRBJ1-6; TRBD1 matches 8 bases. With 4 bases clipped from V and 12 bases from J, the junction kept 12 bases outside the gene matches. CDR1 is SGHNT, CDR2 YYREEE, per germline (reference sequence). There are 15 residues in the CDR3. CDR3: CASSTYGTGPEPLHF. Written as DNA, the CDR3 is TGTGCCAGCAGCACCTACGGGACAGGTCCGGAACCCCTCCACTTT.

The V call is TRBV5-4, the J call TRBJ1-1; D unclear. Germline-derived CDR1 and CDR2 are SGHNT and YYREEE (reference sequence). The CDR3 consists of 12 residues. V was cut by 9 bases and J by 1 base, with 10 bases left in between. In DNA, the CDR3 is TGTGCCACCGGGAGGGAGAACACTGAAGCTTTCTTT. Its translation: CATGRENTEAFF.

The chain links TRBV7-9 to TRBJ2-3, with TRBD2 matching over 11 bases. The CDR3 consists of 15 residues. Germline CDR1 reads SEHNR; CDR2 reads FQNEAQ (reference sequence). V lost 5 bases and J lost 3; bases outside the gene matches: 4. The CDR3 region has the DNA TGTGCCAGCAGCAAAGGGACTAGCGGTACAGATACGCAGTATTTT. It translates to CASSKGTSGTDTQYF. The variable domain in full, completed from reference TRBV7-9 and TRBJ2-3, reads DTGVSQNPRHKITKRGQNVTFRCDPISEHNRLYWYRQTLGQGPEFLTYFQNEAQLEKSRLLSDRFSAERPKGSFSTLEIQRTEQGDSAMYLCASSKGTSGTDTQYFGPGTRLTVL.

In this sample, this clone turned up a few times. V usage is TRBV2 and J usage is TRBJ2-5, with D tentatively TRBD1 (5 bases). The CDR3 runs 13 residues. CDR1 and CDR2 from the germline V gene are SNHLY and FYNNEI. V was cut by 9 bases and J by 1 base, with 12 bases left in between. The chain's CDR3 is CASHRGTQETQYF. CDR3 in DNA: TGTGCCAGTCATAGGGGCACCCAAGAGACCCAGTACTTC.

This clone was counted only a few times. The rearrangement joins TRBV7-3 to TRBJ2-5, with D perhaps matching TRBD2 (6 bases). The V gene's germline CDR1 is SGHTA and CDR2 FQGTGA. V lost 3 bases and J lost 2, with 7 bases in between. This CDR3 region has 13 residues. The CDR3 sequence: CASSFGGQETQYF. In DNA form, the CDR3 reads TGTGCCAGCAGCTTTGGGGGGCAAGAGACCCAGTACTTC.

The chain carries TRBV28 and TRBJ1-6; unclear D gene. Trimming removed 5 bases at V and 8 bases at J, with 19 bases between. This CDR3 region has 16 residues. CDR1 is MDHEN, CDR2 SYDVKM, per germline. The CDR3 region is CASSQHRRPGDSPLHF. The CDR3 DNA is TGTGCCAGCAGTCAGCACCGGAGACCGGGAGATTCACCCCTCCACTTT.

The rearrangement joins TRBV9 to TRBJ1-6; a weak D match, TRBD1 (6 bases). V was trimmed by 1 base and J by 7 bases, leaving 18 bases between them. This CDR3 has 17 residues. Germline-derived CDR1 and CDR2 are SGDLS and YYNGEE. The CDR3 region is CASSVTDNGGHNSPLHF. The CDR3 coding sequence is TGTGCCAGCAGCGTAACCGACAACGGGGGGCACAATTCACCCCTCCACTTT.